This T cell receptor beta chain came from a study of Graves' ophthalmopathy and Graves' hyperthyroidism. TCR beta CDR3 amplification used RNA transcripts. An opening RT-PCR round employed HTBI primers and preceded a second-round multiplex PCR. TCRdb reprocessed the multiplex PCR reads with MiXCR, giving one entry per CDR3 protein. The repertoire has over 650,000 distinct CDR3 sequences, over 40% of them found once; the top ten carry over 2.5%. Ophthalmopathic donors had moderate-to-severe activity, CAS ≥3 and NOSPECS ≥4, with disease that had lasted under 3 months. Certain patients, namely those with other autoimmune diseases, uncontrolled infections, pregnancy or lactation, were excluded. The germline V and J ends were trimmed by 6 bases and 2 bases, with 13 bases remaining between them. The length of the CDR3 is 14 residues. Germline V lookup: CDR1 LGHNA, CDR2 YSLEER.

The chain is built from TRBV4-3 and TRBJ1-1; D not certain. The material sequenced was peripheral blood. This sequence originates from an adult man with Graves' ophthalmopathy. CDR3 sequence: CASRSTLSNTEAFF. The CDR3 DNA follows: TGCGCCAGCAGGTCGACCCTGAGTAACACTGAAGCTTTCTTT.